The 4 T cell receptor beta chains reported below all come from one sample, sequenced in a study of T cells in Graves' hyperthyroidism and ophthalmopathy. The investigators amplified TCR beta CDR3 regions from RNA transcripts. Primed by the HTBI set, a first-round RT-PCR was run on the TCR CDR3. Each CDR3 protein gets one entry after TCRdb re-called the multiplex PCR reads with MiXCR. The sample shows around 580,000 distinct CDR3 sequences, roughly 17% of them seen only once. The sample comprised blood. Source of these receptors: a woman between 18 and 29 years old with Graves' hyperthyroidism.

This clonotype was seen ten or more times. The chain joins TRBV20-1 to TRBJ1-5; D remains unclear. This CDR3 contains 13 residues. V was pared by 6 bases and J by 7 bases, with 16 bases between. Germline-derived CDR1 and CDR2 are DFQATT and SNEGSKA (reference sequence). CDR3 nucleotide sequence: TGCAGTGCCCAAAGTGGACCCGGACAGCCCCAGCATTTT. It specifies CSAQSGPGQPQHF.

A few counts support this clonotype. V gene TRBV12-3 or TRBV12-4 combines with J gene TRBJ2-2; D is possibly TRBD1 or TRBD2 (5 bases each). This CDR3 contains 15 residues. V lost 3 bases and J 7 bases, leaving 15 bases between the germline ends. The CDR3 reads CASSFGSGRGGELFF. The CDR3 region has the DNA TGTGCCAGCAGTTTCGGGTCGGGACGGGGCGGGGAGCTGTTTTTT.

This clonotype occurred a few times. The chain links TRBV7-8 to TRBJ2-7, with no clear D. V was pared by 0 bases and J by 4 bases, with 10 bases between. Germline V gene lookup returns CDR1 SGHVS and CDR2 FQNEAQ. The length of the CDR3 is 14 residues. CDR3 bases: TGTGCCAGCAGCTTAGCGTTGGGCCGGTACGAGCAGTACTTC. Translation gives CASSLALGRYEQYF.

There are a few counts of this clonotype. V and J are TRBV12-3 or TRBV12-4 and TRBJ1-6, with no clear D. V lost 6 bases and J lost 8, with 11 bases in between. CDR3 length equals 13 residues. The CDR3 coding sequence is TGTGCCAGCAGCTCCACGGACCATTCACCCCTCCACTTT. Translating it yields CASSSTDHSPLHF.